The next 30 T cell receptor beta chains were all read from a single sample in a study of OX40 agonist ivuxolimab in advanced cancers. Sequencing used immunoSEQ multiplex PCR; TCRdb keeps in-frame clones, though not all of them. The sample has some 86,000 clones; under 85% are singletons. Sequencing was performed on CD4+ or CD8+ T cells sorted from blood, taken in a trial of the OX40 agonist ivuxolimab. The receptors here all came from an adult with an advanced solid tumor such as melanoma, head and neck, liver or kidney cancer.

This chain joins TRBV5-6 and TRBJ2-7, with 7 bases identical to TRBD1. After removal of 0 bases from V and 10 bases from J, the junction contained 7 bases not matched to a gene. This CDR3 has 13 amino acids. The V gene's germline CDR1 is SGHDT and CDR2 YYEEEE. CDR3 residues: CASSLGQGAQQYF. DNA for the CDR3: TGTGCCAGCAGCTTGGGACAGGGAGCTCAACAGTACTTC.

This chain uses TRBV5-1 with TRBJ1-3; the D is unclear. CDR1 SGHRS and CDR2 YFSETQ come from the germline V gene. This CDR3 has 14 amino acids. V was trimmed by 0 bases and J by 2 bases, leaving 6 bases between them. CDR3 sequence: CASSLDHPGNTIYF. The CDR3, as DNA: TGCGCCAGCAGCTTGGATCATCCTGGAAACACCATATATTTT. Combining the CDR3 with reference TRBV5-1 and TRBJ1-3 gives the whole variable domain KAGVTQTPRYLIKTRGQQVTLSCSPISGHRSVSWYQQTPGQGLQFLFEYFSETQRNKGNFPGRFSGRQFSNSRSEMNVSTLELGDSALYLCASSLDHPGNTIYFGEGSWLTVV.

The J gene is TRBJ2-7, the V gene TRBV28; 12 nucleotides match TRBD2. Trimming removed 4 bases from V and 4 bases from J; junction bases left unmatched: 5. Germline V lookup: CDR1 MDHEN, CDR2 SYDVKM. This CDR3 is 15 amino acids long. The CDR3 here is CASSWTSGAFYEQYF. The CDR3 coding sequence is TGTGCCAGCAGTTGGACTAGCGGGGCGTTTTACGAGCAGTACTTC.

V usage is TRBV28 and J usage is TRBJ1-4; TRBD1 matches 10 bases. The V gene end was trimmed by 3 bases and the J gene end by 6 bases; junction bases not matched to a gene: 4. CDR1 is MDHEN, CDR2 SYDVKM, per germline. This CDR3 has 15 residues. The DNA for the CDR3 is TGTGCCAGCAGTTTTCGGGGACAGGGGTATGAAAAACTGTTTTTT. Protein sequence: CASSFRGQGYEKLFF.

The CDR3 nucleotides are TGTGCCAGCAGCTTGCTAGCGGGAGTTCCCTACGAGCAGTACTTC. This codes for CASSLLAGVPYEQYF. The chain combines TRBV7-8 with TRBJ2-7, with 10 nucleotides matching TRBD2. The CDR3 runs 15 residues. V was clipped by 3 bases and J by 2 bases; unmatched bases: 4. Per germline, CDR1 SGHVS and CDR2 FQNEAQ.

The J gene is TRBJ1-4, the V gene TRBV25-1; possible D gene TRBD1, 5 bases. Germline V lookup: CDR1 MGHDK, CDR2 SYGVNS. Trimming removed 6 bases at V and 6 bases at J, with 17 bases between. The CDR3 extends over 15 amino acids. The CDR3 sequence is CASRDKGVVDEKLFF. The CDR3 DNA is TGTGCCAGCAGGGACAAGGGAGTGGTGGATGAAAAACTGTTTTTT.

The rearrangement links TRBV5-1 to TRBJ1-3; maybe TRBD1 (6 bases). Deletions cut 2 bases from V and 4 bases from J, with 16 bases between. CDR3 length: 16 residues. CDR1 and CDR2 (germline): SGHRS, YFSETQ. CDR3 bases: TGCGCCAGCAGCTTAGCCGGGACAAGGCGCGGAAACACCATATATTTT. Protein sequence: CASSLAGTRRGNTIYF.

The V and J genes are TRBV6-5 and TRBJ1-2, with D uncertain. From germline, CDR1 is MNHEY and CDR2 SVGAGI. This CDR3 region has 11 residues. Trimming stripped 7 bases from V and 4 bases from J, with 7 bases between. CDR3 protein: CASIHSYGYTF. In nucleotides, the CDR3 is TGTGCCAGCATCCATTCCTATGGCTACACCTTC.

The rearrangement joins TRBV4-1 to TRBJ2-7, with 9 bases fitting TRBD2. The CDR3 is made up of 17 amino acids. Germline lookup yields CDR1 MGHRA and CDR2 YSYEKL. Germline trimming cut 0 bases from V and 2 bases from J; bases unmatched to any gene: 8. The CDR3 is CASSQEKRTSETYEQYF. The CDR3 region has the DNA TGCGCCAGCAGCCAAGAGAAGAGGACTAGCGAAACCTACGAGCAGTACTTC.

This sequence joins TRBV2 and TRBJ2-5, with 11 bases identical to TRBD2. V shed 4 bases, J shed 1 base, and the junction held 8 bases outside the gene matches. The CDR3 totals 17 residues. Per germline, CDR1 SNHLY and CDR2 FYNNEI. The CDR3 DNA sequence: TGTGCCAGCAGTGTCAGCCTAGCGGGGGGATTCCAAGAGACCCAGTACTTC. Translation: CASSVSLAGGFQETQYF.

This clone appeared a single time. This sequence joins TRBV4-3 and TRBJ2-1; no clear D gene. Trimming took 1 base from V and 7 from J, leaving 8 bases between them. The CDR3 consists of 13 residues. Germline lookup yields CDR1 LGHNA and CDR2 YSLEER. The CDR3 DNA reads TGCGCCAGCAGCCAAGGTGGTGGGAATGAGCAGTTCTTC. Its protein is CASSQGGGNEQFF.

This rearrangement joins TRBV7-8 to TRBJ2-7, with D perhaps TRBD2 (5 bases). Germline V CDR1 and CDR2: SGHVS, FQNEAQ. CDR3 length: 12 amino acids. Trimming took 4 bases from V and 3 from J, leaving 7 bases between them. The CDR3 loop is CASSSTSYEQYF. The CDR3 coding sequence is TGTGCCAGCAGCTCCACTAGCTACGAGCAGTACTTC.

V gene TRBV27 combines with J gene TRBJ2-7, with D perhaps TRBD1 (6 bases). V shed 6 bases and J shed 6 bases, with 21 bases lying between them. Germline loops: CDR1 MNHEY, CDR2 SMNVEV (reference sequence). CDR3 length: 15 residues. The CDR3 coding sequence is TGTGCCAGCAGCCCGCCTCCAGGGGATTTAGGCGAGCAGTACTTC. Its translation is CASSPPPGDLGEQYF.

The V call is TRBV29-1, the J call TRBJ2-3; tentatively, D is TRBD1 or TRBD2 (6 bases each). This CDR3 spans 14 amino acids. Germline assignment: CDR1 SQVTM and CDR2 ANQGSEA. V lost 7 bases and J lost 1, with 15 bases in between. The CDR3 nucleotides read TGCAGCGCCGGGGGCGGGGCGGGCACAGATACGCAGTATTTT. This codes for CSAGGGAGTDTQYF.

This clone appeared a single time. This chain uses TRBV11-2 with TRBJ2-1; 12 bases map to TRBD2. The germline gives CDR1 SGHAT, CDR2 FQNNGV. The CDR3 consists of 15 residues. Losses at the gene ends were 6 bases for V and 7 bases for J; bases not matched to a gene: 7. The CDR3 loop reads CASRRLAGGPNEQFF. CDR3 DNA sequence: TGTGCCAGCAGACGGCTAGCGGGAGGGCCAAATGAGCAGTTCTTC.

This clone has more than one count but fewer than ten. The chain is built from TRBV28 and TRBJ2-7; a weak D match, TRBD1 (5 bases). The CDR3 has 15 amino acids. The germline V and J ends were trimmed by 7 bases and 3 bases, with 19 bases remaining between them. CDR1 is MDHEN, CDR2 SYDVKM, per germline. The CDR3 spells CASTPTGIYFYEQYF. The CDR3 nucleotides read TGTGCCAGCACCCCCACAGGTATCTACTTCTACGAGCAGTACTTC.

V is TRBV7-9 and J is TRBJ1-3; 8 nucleotides match TRBD1. The CDR3 consists of 15 residues. Germline lookup yields CDR1 SEHNR and CDR2 FQNEAQ (reference sequence). J lost 0 bases, V lost 5 bases, and 3 bases had no gene match. The CDR3 sequence is CASSGTGFSGNTIYF. The DNA for the CDR3 is TGTGCCAGCAGCGGGACAGGATTCTCTGGAAACACCATATATTTT.

V and J are TRBV28 and TRBJ1-3; D not certain. The CDR3 contains 13 residues. The ends were cut back, 6 bases at V and 5 bases at J, with 11 bases in the middle. The germline CDR1 and CDR2 sequences are MDHEN and SYDVKM. The CDR3 spells CASRSGLRNTIYF. The DNA of the CDR3 is TGTGCCAGCAGGTCAGGTCTCCGAAACACCATATATTTT.

This rearrangement joins TRBV19 to TRBJ1-2; TRBD1 might be the D (6 bases). V was shortened by 7 bases and J by 8 bases, with 23 bases between the two germline ends. CDR3 size: 15 residues. Germline V CDR1 and CDR2: LNHDA, SQIVND (reference sequence). The CDR3 nucleotides are TGTGCCAGTACCCCGGTCGACAGTCGGGGGGGCGGCTACACCTTC. The encoded protein is CASTPVDSRGGGYTF.

The chain recombines TRBV19 with TRBJ1-1; weak D call: TRBD1 (6 bases). V lost 7 bases to trimming and J lost 0 bases, with 15 bases between them. The CDR3 extends over 15 amino acids. The V gene's germline CDR1 is LNHDA and CDR2 SQIVND (reference sequence). This chain's CDR3 is CASKMDSSMNTEAFF. CDR3 DNA sequence: TGTGCCAGTAAAATGGACAGTTCCATGAACACTGAAGCTTTCTTT.

V and J are TRBV7-9 and TRBJ1-1, with TRBD1 matching 7 bases. This CDR3 is built from 10 residues. With V trimmed by 9 bases and J by 8 bases, 3 bases remained unmatched. Germline loops: CDR1 SEHNR, CDR2 FQNEAQ (reference sequence). For the CDR3, the DNA is TGTGCCAGTGGGACAGTAGAAGCTTTCTTT. Amino acid sequence: CASGTVEAFF.

The rearrangement uses TRBV7-8 and TRBJ2-1; D not certain. The CDR3 is made up of 15 amino acids. Germline values: CDR1 SGHVS, CDR2 FQNEAQ. Between the trimmed V and J ends, which lost 7 bases and 1 base, there was a span of 14 bases. In DNA, the CDR3 is TGTGCCAGCACCGCCGATAGGGCATCCTACAATGAGCAGTTCTTC. Translation gives CASTADRASYNEQFF.

In its sample, this clone was seen once. The chain employs TRBV2 and TRBJ2-1, with TRBD2 as a possible D gene (6 bases). Per germline, CDR1 SNHLY and CDR2 FYNNEI. The CDR3 extends over 13 amino acids. With 10 bases removed from V and 7 bases from J, the gap between germline ends came to 17 bases. In DNA, the CDR3 is TGTGCCATTCCACTAGCAGCCAATAATGAGCAGTTCTTC. This sequence encodes CAIPLAANNEQFF. The full variable domain, in which reference TRBV2 and TRBJ2-1 provide the parts outside the CDR3, is EPEVTQTPSHQVTQMGQEVILRCVPISNHLYFYWYRQILGQKVEFLVSFYNNEISEKSEIFDDQFSVERPDGSNFTLKIRSTKLEDSAMYFCAIPLAANNEQFFGPGTRLTVL.

The gene calls are TRBV11-3 and TRBJ2-1, with D possibly being TRBD1 or TRBD2 (5 bases each). Germline V gives CDR1 SGHNT, CDR2 YENEEA. There are 14 residues in the CDR3. V was clipped by 8 bases and J by 3 bases, with 14 bases between them. CDR3 in DNA: TGTGCCAGCCCGCCGAGGGACGGCTACAATGAGCAGTTCTTC. It codes for CASPPRDGYNEQFF.

This rearrangement joins TRBV5-4 to TRBJ2-5; 8 bases match TRBD1. Germline V gene lookup returns CDR1 SGHNT and CDR2 YYREEE (reference sequence). The V and J ends lost 5 bases and 4 bases, in that order; junction bases with no gene match: 7. CDR3 length: 14 residues. CDR3 sequence: CASRGDRWGETQYF. CDR3 coding DNA: TGTGCCAGCAGGGGGGACAGGTGGGGAGAGACCCAGTACTTC.

The CDR3 is CASSFDRVRYEQYF. The CDR3 DNA reads TGTGCCAGCAGTTTTGACAGGGTGAGGTACGAGCAGTACTTC. The V gene is TRBV28, the J gene TRBJ2-7, with 7 positions matching TRBD1. V gave up 3 bases and J gave up 4 bases; unmatched junction bases: 6. The CDR3 sequence is 14 residues long. In germline, CDR1 is MDHEN, CDR2 SYDVKM.

This sequence joins TRBV11-2 and TRBJ2-5; D not resolved. The CDR3 loop spans 14 amino acids. Germline assignment: CDR1 SGHAT and CDR2 FQNNGV. V dropped 1 base and J dropped 5 bases, with 11 bases sitting between them. The CDR3: CASSLGYISETQYF. The CDR3 DNA follows: TGTGCCAGCAGCTTAGGCTACATTTCGGAGACCCAGTACTTC.

This chain links TRBV4-1 with TRBJ2-2, with TRBD2 matching 8 bases. There are 17 residues in the CDR3. Germline V CDR1 and CDR2: MGHRA, YSYEKL. With V trimmed by 6 bases and J by 5 bases, 14 bases remained unmatched. The CDR3 DNA follows: TGCGCCAGCAGAGGCCAAAGATTAGCGGGAATGACCGGGGAGCTGTTTTTT. Its translation is CASRGQRLAGMTGELFF.

The rearrangement links TRBV4-3 to TRBJ1-1; 8 nucleotides match TRBD1. Germline V lookup: CDR1 LGHNA, CDR2 YSLEER. The CDR3 consists of 17 residues. Trimming took 0 bases from V and 1 from J; bases not matched to a gene: 7. CDR3 DNA: TGCGCCAGCAGCCAAGATGGGGCAGGGGGCGCGAACACTGAAGCTTTCTTT. It is translated as CASSQDGAGGANTEAFF.

This sequence joins TRBV5-1 and TRBJ1-2, with TRBD1 as a possible D gene (6 bases). V was trimmed by 1 base and J by 2 bases, leaving 15 bases between them. Per the germline V gene, CDR1 is SGHRS and CDR2 is YFSETQ. CDR3 length: 16 residues. CDR3 protein: CASSLSPGEGNYGYTF. As DNA, the CDR3 is TGCGCCAGCAGCTTGAGTCCAGGGGAAGGCAACTATGGCTACACCTTC.